Below are 14 T cell receptor beta chains sequenced from a single sample in a study of shared T cell receptors in the human thymus. Produced via immunoSEQ multiplex PCR; TCRdb's table is partial and in-frame only. The top ten clones hold more than 0.01% of a sample with just under 550,000 clones, around three quarters of them seen once. The data also belong to a second study, concerning human thymus T cells.

Sequencing input: thymocytes. The source of these receptors is a boy under three years old with a congenital heart defect.

The chain has TRBV6-1 and TRBJ1-5, with D uncertain. The V and J ends lost 7 bases and 0 bases respectively, with 7 bases between them. The CDR3 covers 13 residues. From germline, CDR1 is MNHNS and CDR2 SASEGT. The CDR3 coding sequence is TGTGCCAGCACTATTAATAGCAATCAGCCCCAGCATTTT. Amino acid sequence: CASTINSNQPQHF.

The rearrangement joins TRBV5-4 to TRBJ2-1, with D hard to call. The CDR3 sequence is 14 residues long. V lost 5 bases and J 4 bases, leaving 13 bases between the germline ends. In germline, CDR1 is SGHNT, CDR2 YYREEE (reference sequence). Written as DNA, the CDR3 is TGTGCCAGCAGACCTTTTTTCAGTTACAATGAGCAGTTCTTC. It translates to CASRPFFSYNEQFF.

This chain uses TRBV6-6 with TRBJ1-1; D may be TRBD1 (6 bases). Trimming took 2 bases from V and 0 from J, leaving 10 bases between them. The CDR3 contains 15 residues. Germline CDR1 and CDR2: MNHNY and SVGAGI (reference sequence). The CDR3: CASSYLDRLNTEAFF. DNA of the CDR3: TGTGCCAGCAGTTACCTCGACAGGTTGAACACTGAAGCTTTCTTT.

This clone was counted once. The chain carries TRBV14 and TRBJ2-3, with TRBD2 matching 7 bases. Germline lookup yields CDR1 SGHDN and CDR2 FVKESK. V was clipped by 7 bases and J by 2 bases; unmatched bases: 12. The CDR3 sequence is 16 residues long. CDR3 bases: TGTGCCAGCACTCCCGGGCTAGCGGCGATCACAGATACGCAGTATTTT. Amino acid sequence: CASTPGLAAITDTQYF.

The J gene is TRBJ1-4, the V gene TRBV5-1; D is unclear. The CDR3 extends over 14 amino acids. V dropped 2 bases and J dropped 5 bases, with 10 bases sitting between them. Germline-derived CDR1 and CDR2 are SGHRS and YFSETQ. The CDR3 sequence is CASSFTGENEKLFF. CDR3 sequence (DNA): TGCGCCAGCAGCTTTACGGGAGAAAATGAAAAACTGTTTTTT.

This clone came up once. The chain uses TRBV6-1 and TRBJ2-7, with 7 bases aligning to TRBD2. Germline V gives CDR1 MNHNS, CDR2 SASEGT. V dropped 3 bases and J dropped 8; count of bases not matched to a gene: 16. The length of the CDR3 is 16 residues. This chain's CDR3 is CASSEVRGRELRQQYF. In DNA, the CDR3 is TGTGCCAGCAGTGAGGTGCGAGGGAGGGAACTACGTCAGCAGTACTTC.

The CDR3 here is CASSQDVGQGVQPQHF. The CDR3 DNA reads TGCGCCAGCAGCCAAGATGTCGGACAGGGGGTTCAGCCCCAGCATTTT. V is TRBV4-3 and J is TRBJ1-5; TRBD1 agrees at 10 bases. The CDR3 covers 16 residues. The germline V gene has CDR1 LGHNA and CDR2 YSLEER. Trimming at V came to 0 bases and at J to 6 bases, leaving 5 bases not matched to a gene.

This clone was recorded a few times. This chain links TRBV19 with TRBJ1-2; tentative D call: TRBD1 (6 bases). The CDR3 is 14 residues long. The V gene's germline CDR1 is LNHDA and CDR2 SQIVND (reference sequence). Trimming cost V 6 bases and J 4 bases, with 15 bases left between them. In DNA form, the CDR3 reads TGTGCCAGTAGAGAAAAGGTGGGGGCCTATGGCTACACCTTC. Translation: CASREKVGAYGYTF.

The J gene is TRBJ2-3, the V gene TRBV4-1; 10 bases line up with TRBD2. The CDR3 sequence is 17 residues long. V lost 4 bases, J lost 1 base, and 8 bases stayed unmatched. From germline, CDR1 is MGHRA and CDR2 YSYEKL. The CDR3 nucleotides read TGCGCCAGCAGCCTTTCCCTAGCGGGAGAGGGCACAGATACGCAGTATTTT. It encodes CASSLSLAGEGTDTQYF.

The J gene is TRBJ1-2, the V gene TRBV19; perhaps TRBD1 as D (5 bases). This CDR3 is 14 amino acids long. V lost 6 bases and J 6 bases, leaving 17 bases between the germline ends. CDR1 and CDR2 from the germline V gene are LNHDA and SQIVND (reference sequence). Here the CDR3 reads CASRAGGRLDGYTF. DNA of the CDR3: TGTGCCAGTAGAGCGGGGGGAAGGTTGGATGGCTACACCTTC. Complete variable domain (other parts from reference TRBV19 and TRBJ1-2): DGGITQSPKYLFRKEGQNVTLSCEQNLNHDAMYWYRQDPGQGLRLIYYSQIVNDFQKGDIAEGYSVSREKKESFPLTVTSAQKNPTAFYLCASRAGGRLDGYTFGSGTRLTVV.

The gene calls are TRBV6-1 and TRBJ2-3; 7 nucleotides align to TRBD1. Losses at the gene ends were 1 base for V and 0 bases for J; bases not matched to a gene: 4. CDR1 is MNHNS and CDR2 is SASEGT in the germline V gene. This CDR3 is built from 16 residues. The CDR3 here is CASSEEGAGSTDTQYF. The CDR3 DNA is TGTGCCAGCAGTGAAGAGGGGGCAGGGAGCACAGATACGCAGTATTTT.

The chain recombines TRBV5-1 with TRBJ2-7, with 8 bases that match TRBD2. The V segment lost 1 base and the J segment 0 bases; nucleotides outside the gene matches: 12. Germline V gene lookup returns CDR1 SGHRS and CDR2 YFSETQ. The CDR3 covers 18 residues. In DNA form, the CDR3 reads TGCGCCAGCAGCTTGAGGGCCCTGGCGGGAGGCCCCTCCTACGAGCAGTACTTC. Translation: CASSLRALAGGPSYEQYF.

This clone showed up just once. The chain links TRBV5-1 to TRBJ2-3, with D unclear. Per germline, CDR1 SGHRS and CDR2 YFSETQ. V was trimmed by 0 bases and J by 0 bases, leaving 8 bases between them. The CDR3 totals 15 residues. CDR3 bases: TGCGCCAGCAGCTTGGCGCGTCCTAGCACAGATACGCAGTATTTT. Translating gives CASSLARPSTDTQYF.

This clone was recorded only once. CDR3 DNA sequence: TGCGCCAGCAGCTTGGGGGCTAGCGGGAGATTGGTCACAGATACGCAGTATTTT. Translation gives CASSLGASGRLVTDTQYF. This chain uses TRBV5-1 with TRBJ2-3; TRBD2 matches 10 bases. Losses at the gene ends were 0 bases for V and 2 bases for J; bases not matched to a gene: 9. Germline CDR1 SGHRS, CDR2 YFSETQ. This CDR3 contains 18 residues.